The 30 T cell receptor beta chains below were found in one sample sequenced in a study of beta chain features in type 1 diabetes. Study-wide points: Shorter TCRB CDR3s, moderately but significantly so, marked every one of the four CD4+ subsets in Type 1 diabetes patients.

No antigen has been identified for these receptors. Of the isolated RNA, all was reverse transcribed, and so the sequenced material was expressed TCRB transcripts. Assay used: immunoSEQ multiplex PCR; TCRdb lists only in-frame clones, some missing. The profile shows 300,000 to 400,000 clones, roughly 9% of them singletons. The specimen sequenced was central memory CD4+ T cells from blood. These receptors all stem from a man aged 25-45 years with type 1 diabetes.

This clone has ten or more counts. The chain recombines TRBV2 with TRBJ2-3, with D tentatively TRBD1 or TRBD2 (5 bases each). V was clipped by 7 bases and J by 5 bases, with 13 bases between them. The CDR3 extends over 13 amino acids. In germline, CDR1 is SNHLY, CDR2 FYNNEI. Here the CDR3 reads CASNLRDGDTQYF. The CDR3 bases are TGTGCCAGCAACCTCCGGGACGGAGATACGCAGTATTTT.

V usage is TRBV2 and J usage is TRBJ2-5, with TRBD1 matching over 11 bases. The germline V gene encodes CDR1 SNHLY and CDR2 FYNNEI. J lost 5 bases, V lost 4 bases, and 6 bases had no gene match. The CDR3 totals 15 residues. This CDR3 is CASSGRTGGKETQYF. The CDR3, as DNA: TGTGCCAGCAGTGGACGGACAGGGGGCAAGGAGACCCAGTACTTC.

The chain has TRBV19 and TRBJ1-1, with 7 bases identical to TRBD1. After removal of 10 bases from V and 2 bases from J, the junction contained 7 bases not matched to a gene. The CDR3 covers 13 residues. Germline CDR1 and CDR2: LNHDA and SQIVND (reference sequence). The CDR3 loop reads CATKGQLNTEAFF. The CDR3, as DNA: TGTGCCACCAAGGGACAGCTAAACACTGAAGCTTTCTTT.

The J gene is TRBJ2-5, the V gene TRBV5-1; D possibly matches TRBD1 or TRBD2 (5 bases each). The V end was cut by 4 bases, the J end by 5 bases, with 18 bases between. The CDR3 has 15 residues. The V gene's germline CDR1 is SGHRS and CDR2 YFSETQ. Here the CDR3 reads CASSPRDLDGETQYF. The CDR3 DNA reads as TGCGCCAGCAGCCCCCGGGACCTAGACGGGGAGACCCAGTACTTC.

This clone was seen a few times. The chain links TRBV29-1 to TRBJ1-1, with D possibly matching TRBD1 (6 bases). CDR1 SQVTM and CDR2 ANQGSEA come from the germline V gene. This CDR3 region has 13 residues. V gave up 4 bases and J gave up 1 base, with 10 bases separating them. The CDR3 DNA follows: TGCAGCGTTGTAAGGGGGGAGAACACTGAAGCTTTCTTT. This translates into CSVVRGENTEAFF.

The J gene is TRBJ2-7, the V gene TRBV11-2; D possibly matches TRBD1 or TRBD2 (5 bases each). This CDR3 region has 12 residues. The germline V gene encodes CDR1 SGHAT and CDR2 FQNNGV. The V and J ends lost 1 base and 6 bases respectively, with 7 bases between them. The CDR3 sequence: CASSLGDREQYF. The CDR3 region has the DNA TGTGCCAGCAGCTTAGGGGACCGCGAGCAGTACTTC.

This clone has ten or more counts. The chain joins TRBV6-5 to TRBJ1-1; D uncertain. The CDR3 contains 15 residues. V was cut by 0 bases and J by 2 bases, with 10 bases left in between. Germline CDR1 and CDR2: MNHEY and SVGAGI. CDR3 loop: CASSYSPGTNTEAFF. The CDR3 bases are TGTGCCAGCAGTTACTCGCCAGGTACAAACACTGAAGCTTTCTTT.

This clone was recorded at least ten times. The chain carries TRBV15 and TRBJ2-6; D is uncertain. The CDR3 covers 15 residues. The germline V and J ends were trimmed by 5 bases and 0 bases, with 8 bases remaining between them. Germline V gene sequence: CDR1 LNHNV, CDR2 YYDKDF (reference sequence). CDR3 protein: CATSVAASGANVLTF. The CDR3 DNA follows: TGTGCCACCAGCGTAGCCGCCTCTGGGGCCAACGTCCTGACTTTC. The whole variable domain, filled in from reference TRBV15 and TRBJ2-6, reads DAMVIQNPRYQVTQFGKPVTLSCSQTLNHNVMYWYQQKSSQAPKLLFHYYDKDFNNEADTPDNFQSRRPNTSFCFLDIRSPGLGDTAMYLCATSVAASGANVLTFGAGSRLTVL.

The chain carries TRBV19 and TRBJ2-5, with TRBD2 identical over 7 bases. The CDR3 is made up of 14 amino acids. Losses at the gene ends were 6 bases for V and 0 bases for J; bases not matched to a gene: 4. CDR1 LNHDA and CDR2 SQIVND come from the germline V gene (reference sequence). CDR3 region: CASRRGSDQETQYF. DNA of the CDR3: TGTGCCAGTAGGCGGGGGTCAGACCAAGAGACCCAGTACTTC. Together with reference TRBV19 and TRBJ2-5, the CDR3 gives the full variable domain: DGGITQSPKYLFRKEGQNVTLSCEQNLNHDAMYWYRQDPGQGLRLIYYSQIVNDFQKGDIAEGYSVSREKKESFPLTVTSAQKNPTAFYLCASRRGSDQETQYFGPGTRLLVL.

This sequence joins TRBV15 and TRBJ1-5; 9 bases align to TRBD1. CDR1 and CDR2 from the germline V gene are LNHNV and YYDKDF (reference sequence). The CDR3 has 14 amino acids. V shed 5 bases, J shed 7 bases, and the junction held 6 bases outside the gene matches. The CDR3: CATSATGGDQPQHF. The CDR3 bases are TGTGCCACCAGCGCCACAGGGGGCGACCAGCCCCAGCATTTT. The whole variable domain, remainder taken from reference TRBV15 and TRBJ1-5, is DAMVIQNPRYQVTQFGKPVTLSCSQTLNHNVMYWYQQKSSQAPKLLFHYYDKDFNNEADTPDNFQSRRPNTSFCFLDIRSPGLGDTAMYLCATSATGGDQPQHFGDGTRLSIL.

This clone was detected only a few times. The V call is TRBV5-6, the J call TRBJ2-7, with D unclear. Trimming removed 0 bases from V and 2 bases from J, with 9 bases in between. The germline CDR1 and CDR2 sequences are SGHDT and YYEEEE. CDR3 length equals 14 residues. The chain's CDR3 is CASSLVHQTYEQYF. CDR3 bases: TGTGCCAGCAGCTTGGTCCACCAAACCTACGAGCAGTACTTC. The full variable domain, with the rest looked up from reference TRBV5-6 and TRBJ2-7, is DAGVTQSPTHLIKTRGQQVTLRCSPKSGHDTVSWYQQALGQGPQFIFQYYEEEERQRGNFPDRFSGHQFPNYSSELNVNALLLGDSALYLCASSLVHQTYEQYFGPGTRLTVT.

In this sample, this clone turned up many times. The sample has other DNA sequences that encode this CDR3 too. The CDR3 coding sequence is TGTGCCAGTAGTAAACCAGGGACGTACGAGCAGTACTTC. Amino acid sequence: CASSKPGTYEQYF. The chain has TRBV19 and TRBJ2-7; D is perhaps TRBD1 or TRBD2 (5 bases each). Per the germline V gene, CDR1 is LNHDA and CDR2 is SQIVND (reference sequence). The V gene lost 4 bases and the J gene lost 4 bases, with 11 bases spanning the gap. The CDR3 length is 13 residues.

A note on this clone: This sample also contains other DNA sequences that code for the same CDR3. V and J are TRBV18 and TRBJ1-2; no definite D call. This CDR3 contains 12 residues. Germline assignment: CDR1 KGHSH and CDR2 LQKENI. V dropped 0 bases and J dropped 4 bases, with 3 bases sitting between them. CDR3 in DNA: TGTGCCAGCTCACCACCAGGCTATGGCTACACCTTC. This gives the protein CASSPPGYGYTF.

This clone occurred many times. The CDR3 spells CASSGTGGGNTIYF. The DNA of the CDR3 is TGTGCCAGCAGCGGAACAGGGGGAGGAAACACCATATATTTT. The chain joins TRBV9 to TRBJ1-3, with TRBD1 matching over 8 bases. The junction had 3 bases not matched to a gene; V was cut back by 3 bases and J by 4 bases. Looked up from germline, CDR1 is SGDLS and CDR2 is YYNGEE. CDR3 size: 14 residues.

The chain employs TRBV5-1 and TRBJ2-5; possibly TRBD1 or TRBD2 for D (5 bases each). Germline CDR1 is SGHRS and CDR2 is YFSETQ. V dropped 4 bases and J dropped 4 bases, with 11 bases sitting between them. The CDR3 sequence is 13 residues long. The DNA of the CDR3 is TGCGCCAGCAGCGTATCAGGGAGAGAGACCCAGTACTTC. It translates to CASSVSGRETQYF.

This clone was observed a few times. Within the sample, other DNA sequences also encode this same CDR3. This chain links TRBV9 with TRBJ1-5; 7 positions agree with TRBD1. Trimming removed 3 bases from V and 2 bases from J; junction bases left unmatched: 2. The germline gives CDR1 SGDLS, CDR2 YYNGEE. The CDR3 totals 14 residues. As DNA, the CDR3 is TGTGCCAGCAGCGCCGACAGGGGCAATCAGCCCCAGCATTTT. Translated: CASSADRGNQPQHF.

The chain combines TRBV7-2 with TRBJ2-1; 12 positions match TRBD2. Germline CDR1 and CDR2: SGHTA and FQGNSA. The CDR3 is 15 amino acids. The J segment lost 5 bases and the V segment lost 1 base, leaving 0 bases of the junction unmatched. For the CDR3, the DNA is TGTGCCAGCAGCTTAGGACTAGCGGGAGACAATGAGCAGTTCTTC. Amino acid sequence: CASSLGLAGDNEQFF.

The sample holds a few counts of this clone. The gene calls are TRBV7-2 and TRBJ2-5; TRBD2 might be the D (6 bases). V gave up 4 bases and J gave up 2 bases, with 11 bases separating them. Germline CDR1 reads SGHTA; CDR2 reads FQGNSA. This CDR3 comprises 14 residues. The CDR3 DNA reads TGTGCCAGCAGCTACGGGACTCTTCAAGAGACCCAGTACTTC. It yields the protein CASSYGTLQETQYF.

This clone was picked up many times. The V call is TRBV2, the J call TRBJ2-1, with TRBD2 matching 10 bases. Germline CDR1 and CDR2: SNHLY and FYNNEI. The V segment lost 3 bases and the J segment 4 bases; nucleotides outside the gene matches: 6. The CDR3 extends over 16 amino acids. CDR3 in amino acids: CASSEASGGLYNEQFF. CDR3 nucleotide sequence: TGTGCCAGCAGTGAGGCTAGCGGGGGCCTATACAATGAGCAGTTCTTC.

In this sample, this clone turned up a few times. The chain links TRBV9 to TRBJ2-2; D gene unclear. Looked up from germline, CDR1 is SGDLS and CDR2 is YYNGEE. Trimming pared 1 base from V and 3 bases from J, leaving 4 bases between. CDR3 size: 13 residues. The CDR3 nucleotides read TGTGCCAGCAGCGTATTTTACACCGGGGAGCTGTTTTTT. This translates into CASSVFYTGELFF.

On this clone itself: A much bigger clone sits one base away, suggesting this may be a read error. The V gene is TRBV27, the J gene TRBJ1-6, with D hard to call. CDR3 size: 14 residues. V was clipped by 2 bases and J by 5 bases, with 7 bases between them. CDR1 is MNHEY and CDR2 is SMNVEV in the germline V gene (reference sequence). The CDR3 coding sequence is TGTGCCAGCAGTTTAGCCCAGAATAATTCACCCCTCCACTTT. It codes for CASSLAQNNSPLHF.

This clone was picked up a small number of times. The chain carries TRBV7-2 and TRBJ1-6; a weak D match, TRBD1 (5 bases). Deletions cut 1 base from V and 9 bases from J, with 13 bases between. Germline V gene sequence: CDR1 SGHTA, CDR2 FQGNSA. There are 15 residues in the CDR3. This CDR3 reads CASSLVKGQGSPLHF. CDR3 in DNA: TGTGCCAGCAGCTTAGTAAAGGGGCAGGGTTCACCCCTCCACTTT.

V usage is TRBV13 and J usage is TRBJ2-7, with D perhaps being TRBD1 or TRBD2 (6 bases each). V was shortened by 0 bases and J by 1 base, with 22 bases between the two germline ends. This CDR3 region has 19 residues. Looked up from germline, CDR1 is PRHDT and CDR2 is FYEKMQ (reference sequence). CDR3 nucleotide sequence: TGTGCCAGCAGCTTAGGACAGGGTGATCCGGGGGTTTGGTCCTACGAGCAGTACTTC. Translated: CASSLGQGDPGVWSYEQYF.

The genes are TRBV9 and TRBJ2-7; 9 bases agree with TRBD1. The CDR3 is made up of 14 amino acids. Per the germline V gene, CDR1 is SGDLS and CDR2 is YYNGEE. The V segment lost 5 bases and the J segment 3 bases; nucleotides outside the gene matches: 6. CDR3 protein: CASSYSDRGYEQYF. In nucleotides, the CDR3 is TGTGCCAGCAGTTACTCGGACAGGGGCTACGAGCAGTACTTC. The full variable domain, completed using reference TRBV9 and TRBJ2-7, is DSGVTQTPKHLITATGQRVTLRCSPRSGDLSVYWYQQSLDQGLQFLIQYYNGEERAKGNILERFSAQQFPDLHSELNLSSLELGDSALYFCASSYSDRGYEQYFGPGTRLTVT.

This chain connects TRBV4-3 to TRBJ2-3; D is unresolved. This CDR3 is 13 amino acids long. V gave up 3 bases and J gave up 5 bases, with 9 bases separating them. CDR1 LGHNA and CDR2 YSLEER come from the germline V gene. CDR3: CASSQALLDTQYF. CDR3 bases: TGCGCCAGCAGCCAGGCCCTCCTAGATACGCAGTATTTT.

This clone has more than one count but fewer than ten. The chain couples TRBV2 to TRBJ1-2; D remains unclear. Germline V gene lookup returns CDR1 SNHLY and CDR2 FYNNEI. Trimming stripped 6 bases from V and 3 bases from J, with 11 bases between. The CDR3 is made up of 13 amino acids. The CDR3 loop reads CASRFDGHYGYTF. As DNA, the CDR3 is TGTGCCAGCAGGTTCGACGGTCACTATGGCTACACCTTC.

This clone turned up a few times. The CDR3 nucleotides are TGTGCCAGCAGCCTGACCGGGACAGGGAATGAAAAACTGTTTTTT. Translation gives CASSLTGTGNEKLFF. The J gene is TRBJ1-4, the V gene TRBV5-6; 9 bases align to TRBD1. V gave up 4 bases and J gave up 5 bases; unmatched junction bases: 6. The germline V gene encodes CDR1 SGHDT and CDR2 YYEEEE. The CDR3 is made up of 15 amino acids.

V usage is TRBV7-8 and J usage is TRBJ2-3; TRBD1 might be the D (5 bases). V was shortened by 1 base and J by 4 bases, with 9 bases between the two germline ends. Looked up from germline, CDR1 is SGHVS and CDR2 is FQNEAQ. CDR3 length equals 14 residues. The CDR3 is CASSLVRAADTQYF. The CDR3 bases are TGTGCCAGCAGCTTAGTCAGGGCAGCAGATACGCAGTATTTT.

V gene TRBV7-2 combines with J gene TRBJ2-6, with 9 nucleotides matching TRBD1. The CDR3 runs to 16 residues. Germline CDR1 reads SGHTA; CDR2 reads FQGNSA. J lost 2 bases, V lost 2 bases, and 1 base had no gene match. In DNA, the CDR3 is TGTGCCAGCAGCTTAAGGGACAGGGCTGGGGCCAACGTCCTGACTTTC. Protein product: CASSLRDRAGANVLTF. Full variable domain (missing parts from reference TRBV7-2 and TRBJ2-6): GAGVSQSPSNKVTEKGKDVELRCDPISGHTALYWYRQSLGQGLEFLIYFQGNSAPDKSGLPSDRFSAERTGGSVSTLTIQRTQQEDSAVYLCASSLRDRAGANVLTFGAGSRLTVL.

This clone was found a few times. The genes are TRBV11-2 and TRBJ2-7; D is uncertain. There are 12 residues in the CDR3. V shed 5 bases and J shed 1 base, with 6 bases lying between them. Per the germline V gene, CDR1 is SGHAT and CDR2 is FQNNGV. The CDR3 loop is CASSLDSYEQYF. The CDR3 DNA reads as TGTGCCAGCAGCCTGGATTCCTACGAGCAGTACTTC.